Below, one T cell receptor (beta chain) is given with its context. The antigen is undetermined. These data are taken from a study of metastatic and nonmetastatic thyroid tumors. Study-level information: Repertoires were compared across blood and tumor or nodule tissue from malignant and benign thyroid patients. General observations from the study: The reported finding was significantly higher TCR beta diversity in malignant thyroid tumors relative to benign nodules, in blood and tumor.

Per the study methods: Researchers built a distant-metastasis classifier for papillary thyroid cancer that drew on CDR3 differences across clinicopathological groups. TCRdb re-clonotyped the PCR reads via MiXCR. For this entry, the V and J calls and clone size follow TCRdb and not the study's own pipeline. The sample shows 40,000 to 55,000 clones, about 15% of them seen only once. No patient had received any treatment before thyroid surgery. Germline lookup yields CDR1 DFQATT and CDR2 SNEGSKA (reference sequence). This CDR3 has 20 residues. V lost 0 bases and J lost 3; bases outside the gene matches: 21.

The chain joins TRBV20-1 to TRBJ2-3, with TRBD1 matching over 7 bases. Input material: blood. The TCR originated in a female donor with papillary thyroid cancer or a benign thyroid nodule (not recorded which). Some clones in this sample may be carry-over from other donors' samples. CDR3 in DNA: TGCAGTGCTAGAGAGACCCGGTGGAGGTTCCGGGACAGACAGACAGATACGCAGTATTTT. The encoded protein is CSARETRWRFRDRQTDTQYF.